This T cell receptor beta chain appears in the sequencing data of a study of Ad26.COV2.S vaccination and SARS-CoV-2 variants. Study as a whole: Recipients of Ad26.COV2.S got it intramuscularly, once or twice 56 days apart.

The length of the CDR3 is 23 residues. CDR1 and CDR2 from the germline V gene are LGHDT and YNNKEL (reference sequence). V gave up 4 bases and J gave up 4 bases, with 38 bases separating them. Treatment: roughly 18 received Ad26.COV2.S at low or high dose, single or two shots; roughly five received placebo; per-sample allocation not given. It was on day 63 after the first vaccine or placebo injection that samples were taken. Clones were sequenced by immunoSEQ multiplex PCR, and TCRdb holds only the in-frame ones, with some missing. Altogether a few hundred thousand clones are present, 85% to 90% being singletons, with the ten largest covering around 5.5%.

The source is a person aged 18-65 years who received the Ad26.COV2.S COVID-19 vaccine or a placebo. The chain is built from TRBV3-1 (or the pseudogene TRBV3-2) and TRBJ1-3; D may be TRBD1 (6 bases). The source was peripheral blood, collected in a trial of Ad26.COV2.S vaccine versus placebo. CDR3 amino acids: CASSRPFQTIPVVARDIGNTIYF. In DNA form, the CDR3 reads TGTGCCAGCAGCCGCCCTTTTCAGACCATCCCGGTAGTTGCCCGGGACATCGGAAACACCATATATTTT.